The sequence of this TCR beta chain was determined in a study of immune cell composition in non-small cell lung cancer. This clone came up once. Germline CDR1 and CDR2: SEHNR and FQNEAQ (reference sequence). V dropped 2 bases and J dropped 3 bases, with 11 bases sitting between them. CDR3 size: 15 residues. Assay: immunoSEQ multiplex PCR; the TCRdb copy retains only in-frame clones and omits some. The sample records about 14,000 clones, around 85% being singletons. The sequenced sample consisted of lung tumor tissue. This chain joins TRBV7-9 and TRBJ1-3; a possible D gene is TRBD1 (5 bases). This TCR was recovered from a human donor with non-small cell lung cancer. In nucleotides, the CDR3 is TGTGCCAGCAGCTTAACGACAGCGGGTGGAAACACCATATATTTT. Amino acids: CASSLTTAGGNTIYF.